This T cell receptor (beta chain) was profiled in a study of neurological immune-mediated disorders. Overall study context: Multiple sclerosis patients numbering approximately 35 comprised around 31 relapsing-remitting and 3 secondary progressive patients.

The sample holds many counts of this clonotype. TCRdb re-derived calls from the 5' RACE reads in MiXCR, one entry per CDR3 protein. Of 65,000 to 85,000 distinct CDR3 sequences listed, 5% to 6% are singletons. Trimming stripped 5 bases from V and 3 bases from J, with 13 bases between. Germline V gives CDR1 SGHVS, CDR2 FQNEAQ. CDR3 length equals 14 residues. The time point denotes: longitudinal time-point 2. Sequencing was done on a sample of PBMCs. The TCR comes from a woman aged 55-69 years with multiple sclerosis. The genes are TRBV7-8 and TRBJ2-5, with D perhaps matching TRBD2 (5 bases). As DNA, the CDR3 is TGTGCCAGCAGCCTAGGACTGAAGGAAGAGACCCAGTACTTC. Translated, it gives CASSLGLKEETQYF.